These T cell receptor beta chains were read from a single sample in a study of blood T cells in healthy people across ages. TCRdb fed the 5' RACE reads into MiXCR, producing one record per CDR3 protein. The repertoire holds 1.2 million to 1.5 million distinct CDR3 sequences, with 42% as singletons. The sequenced sample was blood. The receptors stem from a woman younger than 35 in good health. Each CDR3 is given with its conserved first and last residue. The D gene is left open where the match is weak. Clone sizes are given selectively: once, few, many, or a class where the clone is expanded.

.	TRBV12-5	TRBJ2-7	.	TGTGCTAGTGGTTTTACGATTCAGGGGAGGGCAAACTACGAGCAGTACTTC	CASGFTIQGRANYEQYF
once	TRBV20-1	TRBJ1-1	TRBD1	TGCAGTGCTAGAGATCGAACAGGGGGTACGATGAACACTGAAGCTTTCTTT	CSARDRTGGTMNTEAFF
.	TRBV6-5	TRBJ2-7	.	TGTGCCAGCAGTTACGGAGCCGGGTTCATGAGCTCCTACAATGAGCAGTACTTC	CASSYGAGFMSSYNEQYF
.	TRBV5-1	TRBJ1-2	.	TGCGCCAGCAGTCAGACCCCCTCCGATGGCTACACCTTC	CASSQTPSDGYTF
.	TRBV5-1	TRBJ2-1	.	TGCGCCAGCAGCTCGGGGTTTCTGAGCTCCTACAATGAGCAGTTCTTC	CASSSGFLSSYNEQFF
few	TRBV6-5	TRBJ2-7	TRBD1	TGTGCCAGCAGTTACCCGGGACAGGGAGGCTACGAGCAGTACTTC	CASSYPGQGGYEQYF
.	TRBV29-1	TRBJ2-2	.	TGCAGCGTTCGGGGGGCGGACACCGGGGAGCTGTTTTTT	CSVRGADTGELFF
few	TRBV7-6	TRBJ2-1	.	TGTGCCAGCAGCTGGCGGGCGAGCTCCTACAATGAGCAGTTCTTC	CASSWRASSYNEQFF
.	TRBV20-1	TRBJ2-1	.	TGCAGTGCTAGAGCCAGGGTGAACAAGGATGAGCAGTTCTTC	CSARARVNKDEQFF
.	TRBV5-6	TRBJ2-7	.	TGTGCCAGCAGCTTAGACAGGTCCGACGAGCAGTACTTC	CASSLDRSDEQYF
.	TRBV11-2	TRBJ1-4	TRBD1	TGTGCCAGCAGCGTGTCAGGGGGCCATGAAAAACTGTTTTTT	CASSVSGGHEKLFF
.	TRBV20-1	TRBJ2-7	.	TGCAGTGCTCGATCGGAAGGTCGCACGAACGAGCAGTACTTC	CSARSEGRTNEQYF
.	TRBV27	TRBJ2-2	.	TGTGCCAGCAGTCCATCCAGGGGAGCGAACACCGGGGAGCTGTTTTTT	CASSPSRGANTGELFF
.	TRBV25-1	TRBJ1-2	.	TGTGCCAGCAGTGACAGGGTTGAGTATGGCTACACCTTC	CASSDRVEYGYTF
.	TRBV7-8	TRBJ2-3	TRBD1	TGTGCCAGCAGCCCAGGACAGGTTTTAGGGGATACGCAGTATTTT	CASSPGQVLGDTQYF
.	TRBV5-1	TRBJ2-2	.	TGCGCCAGCAGCTTGAAGGCCGGGGAGCTGTTTTTT	CASSLKAGELFF
few	TRBV20-1	TRBJ2-1	.	TGCAGTGCTAGGGCCCCAAGCAGCTCCTACAATGAGCAGTTCTTC	CSARAPSSSYNEQFF
.	TRBV29-1	TRBJ2-5	TRBD1	TGCAGCGTTGAGGGAAGGGGGCAGGGAGCAAAAGAGACCCAGTACTTC	CSVEGRGQGAKETQYF
few	TRBV20-1	TRBJ2-7	.	TGCAGTGCCCCGTTTCGGGACTACGAGCAGTACTTC	CSAPFRDYEQYF
.	TRBV7-9	TRBJ1-1	.	TGTGCCAGTTACGGGGTCGGGGATCCTGAAGCTTTCTTT	CASYGVGDPEAFF
.	TRBV20-1	TRBJ2-4	TRBD2	TGCAGTGCTAGACCGGGACTAGCGGGAGGGCGTGAGCAGTACTTC	CSARPGLAGGREQYF
once	TRBV6-5	TRBJ1-2	.	TGTGCCAGCAGTTACATCAAGGGGACAATATATGGCTACACCTTC	CASSYIKGTIYGYTF
.	TRBV7-7	TRBJ2-7	.	TGTGCCAGCAGCTTATCTGTGGACAATGAGCAGTACTTC	CASSLSVDNEQYF
.	TRBV18	TRBJ1-6	.	TGTGCCAGCTCACCTCGGACCTCGGAGGGACCCCTCCACTTT	CASSPRTSEGPLHF
.	TRBV7-9	TRBJ1-1	.	TGTGCCAGCGGACGGCAGACAACTGAAGCTTTCTTT	CASGRQTTEAFF